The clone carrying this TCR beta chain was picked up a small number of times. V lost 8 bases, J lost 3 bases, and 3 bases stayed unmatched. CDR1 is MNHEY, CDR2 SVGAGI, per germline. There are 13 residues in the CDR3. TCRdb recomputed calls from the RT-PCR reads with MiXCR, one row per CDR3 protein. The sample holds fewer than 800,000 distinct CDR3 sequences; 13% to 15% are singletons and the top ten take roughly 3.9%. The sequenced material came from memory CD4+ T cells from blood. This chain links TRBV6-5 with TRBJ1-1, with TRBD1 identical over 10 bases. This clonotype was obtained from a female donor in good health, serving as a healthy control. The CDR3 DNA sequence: TGTGCCAGCCGCGGGACAGGGGACACTGAAGCTTTCTTT. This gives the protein CASRGTGDTEAFF.